This TCR beta chain was observed in a study of graft-versus-host responses after intestinal transplantation (dated by TCRdb to the early 2020s). Study-level background: Multivisceral, liver-intestinal, or isolated intestinal transplants were received by the recipients. Every recipient was given anti-thymocyte globulin induction, then maintenance tacrolimus and steroids for about three years. Bulk TCR-beta CDR3 sequencing was used to track graft-versus-host and host-versus-graft alloreactive T cell clones in the graft, circulation and bone marrow after intestinal transplantation. To identify alloreactive clones, pre-transplant mixed lymphocyte reaction products were sequenced and then compared with unstimulated pre-transplant donor and recipient T cells. The cohort enrolled 20 to 25 intestinal transplant recipients including one retransplant, and a few patients lacking pretransplant specimens were excluded. Donor T cell macrochimerism was defined as a peak of at least 4% donor T cells among recipient peripheral blood mononuclear cells. Samples from three later patients were sequenced in-house on an Illumina MiSeq with MiXCR processing rather than by the commercial service.

A word on this clone: Its cognate antigen has yet to be identified. Per-base qualities were not stored, and no clone one base away is much larger.

The investigation overall reported the following: GvH clones were found in recipient bone marrow, and some of the GvH clones appeared earlier in ileal mucosa or blood, which is consistent with an intestinal mucosal origin. Peak levels of circulating GvH clones were associated with declines in HvG clones early after transplant. Conclusions were limited by the relatively low number and heterogeneity of intestinal transplant patients. In patients with donor T cell macrochimerism, the allografts had high GvH to HvG T cell clonal ratios.

Inclusive of the bounding cysteine and phenylalanine, the CDR3 is 13 residues long. The only DNA kept is the CDR3, 39 bases in frame from the first base. V drops 6 bases and J drops 5 bases, leaving 13 bases in between. The germline V gene gives CDR1 as KGHSH and CDR2 as LQKENI. In the first month after transplant, blood samples were collected up to 4 times, and after that at least monthly when available. The library was generated by the immunoSEQ multiplex PCR assay. For most patients, genomic DNA was subjected to high-throughput TCR-beta CDR3 sequencing by Adaptive Biotechnologies. The authors processed their data as follows. TCR sequencing data were retrieved from Adaptive's ImmunoSEQ software for roughly 17 patients, whereas three other patients were processed with MiXCR and VDJtools. Because the origin of CDR3 nucleotide sequences shared between donor and recipient could not be assigned, those sequences were removed. Alloreactive clones required at least 2-fold expansion over unstimulated cells and minimum CFSE-low frequency of 0.002% (template counts) or 0.001% (read counts). Clones were considered mappable if detected in sequenced pre-transplant spleen, lymph node, or MLR CFSE-low populations of the donor or recipient. The cumulative frequency of alloreactive clones was calculated as a percentage of all sequences, weighted by copy number. In TCRdb, the immuneACCESS table is reduced to in-frame sequences with V and J assigned. These tables do not hold every clone; where another copy was compared, an unresolved V gene accounts for under half, and the others remain unexplained. D and trimming were read from the DNA, whereas the V and J calls and clone size are those reported in that table. This sample comprises fewer than 100,000 clones, about 83% of them detected only once. The ten largest clonotypes hold roughly 1.4% of the sample.

Recombination connected TRBV18 to TRBJ1-2, with the D gene not clear enough to name. This material consisted of PBMCs, taken 255 days after intestinal transplant. The source is a human patient who received an intestinal transplant, so some T cells may come from the graft donor. Here is the DNA: TGTGCCAGCTCGTCATTGGGAGGATATGGCTACACCTTC. The resulting protein is CASSSLGGYGYTF.